The text below deals with one T cell receptor beta chain. Its antigen is currently unknown. The split of CD4+ cells yielded CD45RA+ naive and CD45RA-negative memory subsets. The data stem from a study of shared clonotypes between healthy human individuals. As for the study in general: There were three CD4 naive, three CD4 memory, two CD8 naive and one CD8 memory plates per donor. Study-wide results and limits: Clonotype sharing among donors was expected to depend on sequencing depth.

Germline V gene lookup returns CDR1 MDHEN and CDR2 SYDVKM. The V and J ends lost 3 bases and 6 bases respectively, with 18 bases between them. The CDR3 runs 15 residues. Running of the assay took place at deep level. The repertoire was sequenced with immunoSEQ multiplex PCR; TCRdb's copy has only in-frame clones and lacks some. There are more than 400,000 clones in the sample; approximately 95% occur only once, and roughly 0.06% lies in the top ten. This chain links TRBV28 with TRBJ2-7; D gene ambiguous. The sample consisted of naive CD4+ T cells sorted from blood. Specified subset: CD45RA+ positively selected. The receptor was derived from a woman in her twenties or thirties in good health. As DNA, the CDR3 is TGTGCCAGCAGTTTGGCCCCGAGTTCACTTCGCGAGCAGTACTTC. Residues: CASSLAPSSLREQYF.